These T cell receptor beta chains were read from a single sample in a study of T cell responses to AZD1222 COVID-19 vaccine. The assay was immunoSEQ multiplex PCR, and TCRdb's table has in-frame clones only and misses some. The sample contains 150,000 to 250,000 clones, roughly 92% of which appear only once. Material: peripheral blood, obtained 28 days after the second AZD1222 dose. All receptors come from an adult who received the AZD1222 COVID-19 vaccine. CDR3s include the opening cysteine and the closing phenylalanine or tryptophan. Fields, in order: V gene, CDR3 length, D gene, clone size, J gene, CDR3 DNA, CDR3 protein. D genes are given only for firm matches. Part of the rows lack a size; the others show once, few, many or a class for expanded clones.

TRBV27	12	.	.	TRBJ1-5	TGTGCCAGCGGGATAACTTATCAGCCCCAGCATTTT	CASGITYQPQHF
TRBV9	12	.	.	TRBJ1-2	TGTGCCAGCCAGGGAGTGGTGGGTGGCTACACCTTC	CASQGVVGGYTF
TRBV27	14	.	.	TRBJ1-3	TGTGCCAGCAGCCCGACGGTCTCTGGAAACACCATATATTTT	CASSPTVSGNTIYF
TRBV6-4	19	TRBD1	once	TRBJ1-4	TGTGCCAGCAGCACCATAACCGGGACAGGGGACTCAAAGGGTGAAAAACTGTTTTTT	CASSTITGTGDSKGEKLFF
TRBV6-1	13	.	.	TRBJ1-5	TGTGCCAGCAGTGATTCGGGGATCGAGCCCCAGCATTTT	CASSDSGIEPQHF
TRBV9	12	.	.	TRBJ2-3	TGTGCCAGCAGCCCCTTGGGAAATACGCAGTATTTT	CASSPLGNTQYF
TRBV5-1	15	.	.	TRBJ2-3	TGCGCCAGCAGCTTGGGAGGTTCACGTGGAGATACGCAGTATTTT	CASSLGGSRGDTQYF
TRBV5-5	15	.	.	TRBJ1-5	TGTGCCAGCAGCTCGGGGTTGTGGTCCAATCAGCCCCAGCATTTT	CASSSGLWSNQPQHF
TRBV24-1	14	.	.	TRBJ1-2	TGTGCCACCAGTGGCGCCACAGGGCCAGGGGGCTACACCTTC	CATSGATGPGGYTF
TRBV4-2	16	.	.	TRBJ2-3	TGTGCCAGCAGCTCCCCAGCGACAGCTAGCACAGATACGCAGTATTTT	CASSSPATASTDTQYF
TRBV3-1/TRBV3-2	15	TRBD2	.	TRBJ2-7	TGTGCCAGCAGCCAAGCCTCTAGCGGGAGATACGAGCAGTACTTC	CASSQASSGRYEQYF
TRBV9	14	.	.	TRBJ2-2	TGTGCCAGCAGCGTCGAGTGGGTGGGCGGGGAGCTGTTTTTT	CASSVEWVGGELFF
TRBV21-1	16	.	.	TRBJ1-6	TGTGCCAGCAGCGCCCCGGGACAGGGCTATAATTCACCCCTCCACTTT	CASSAPGQGYNSPLHF
TRBV6-6	12	.	.	TRBJ2-3	TGTGCCAGCGGACCGGGCACAGATACGCAGTATTTT	CASGPGTDTQYF
TRBV7-9	17	.	.	TRBJ2-7	TGTGCCAGCAGCTTAGTTACAGGGAAAGGGCCAAACTACGAGCAGTACTTC	CASSLVTGKGPNYEQYF
TRBV5-1	11	.	.	TRBJ2-7	TGCGCCAGCAGTACCGGTTCCGTACAGTACTTC	CASSTGSVQYF
TRBV19	13	.	.	TRBJ1-2	TGTGCCAGTATGGGAGGGCGGAACTATGGCTACACCTTC	CASMGGRNYGYTF
TRBV11-3	13	.	.	TRBJ2-7	TGTGCCAGCAGCTTAGCAGGGTTCTACGAGCAGTACTTC	CASSLAGFYEQYF
TRBV18	15	.	.	TRBJ2-3	TGTGCCAGCTCACCAAAGCAGGGCCTGGCAGATACGCAGTATTTT	CASSPKQGLADTQYF
TRBV24-1	13	.	.	TRBJ2-6	TGTGCCACCAGAGGATCTGGGGCCAACGTCCTGACTTTC	CATRGSGANVLTF
TRBV6-5	14	.	.	TRBJ1-5	TGTGCCAGCACCAGACAGGCGTCTACCCAGCCCCAGCATTTT	CASTRQASTQPQHF
TRBV2	18	.	.	TRBJ1-2	TGTGCCAGCAGTCAACAGCAGGGAGGATTAGGAGCTAACTATGGCTACACCTTC	CASSQQQGGLGANYGYTF
TRBV5-4	18	.	.	TRBJ1-6	TGTGCCAGCAGCTTGATTCCTGGCCGGGGTAGGGTAAGCTCACCCCTCCACTTT	CASSLIPGRGRVSSPLHF
TRBV2	15	TRBD2	.	TRBJ2-2	TGTGCCAGCAGGGGGACTAGCGGGAACACCGGGGAGCTGTTTTTT	CASRGTSGNTGELFF
TRBV29-1	13	.	.	TRBJ2-1	TGCAGCGTTGATAGCGTAACCTACAATGAGCAGTTCTTC	CSVDSVTYNEQFF
TRBV28	13	.	.	TRBJ1-2	TGTGCCAGCACTATCCCAGGGTTTTATGGCTACACCTTC	CASTIPGFYGYTF
TRBV2	14	.	.	TRBJ1-2	TGTGCCAGCAAAAATCGACAGGCAATCTATGGCTACACCTTC	CASKNRQAIYGYTF
TRBV9	14	.	.	TRBJ2-2	TGTGCCAGCAGCCCCCTTCCGTACACCGGGGAGCTGTTTTTT	CASSPLPYTGELFF
TRBV11-3	16	.	few	TRBJ2-1	TGTGCCAGCAGCTCTTGGGAGATTACGCTCTACAATGAGCAGTTCTTC	CASSSWEITLYNEQFF
TRBV10-1	13	.	.	TRBJ2-1	TGCGCCAGCAGTGATTTGCCGAACAATGAGCAGTTCTTC	CASSDLPNNEQFF
TRBV29-1	11	.	.	TRBJ2-3	TGCAGCGCCCAACGGTCGGATACGCAGTATTTT	CSAQRSDTQYF
TRBV27	18	.	.	TRBJ1-4	TGTGCCAGCAGTTGGTCAGGGCCTGGATGGGGGGGGTACGAAAAACTGTTTTTT	CASSWSGPGWGGYEKLFF
TRBV6-5	12	TRBD1	.	TRBJ1-2	TGTGCCAGCAGGACAGGGGACTATGGCTACACCTTC	CASRTGDYGYTF
TRBV15	18	TRBD1	.	TRBJ1-2	TGTGCCACCAGCAGGCCCCTGGGATCCGGACAGGGCCGTAGTGGCTACACCTTC	CATSRPLGSGQGRSGYTF
TRBV29-1	15	.	.	TRBJ2-6	TGCAGCGTTGAAGATCGGTCCTCTGGGGCCAACGTCCTGACTTTC	CSVEDRSSGANVLTF
TRBV28	15	.	.	TRBJ1-4	TGTGCCAGCACCTTCTCCTTCGGGGGGAATGAAAAACTGTTTTTT	CASTFSFGGNEKLFF
TRBV25-1	15	.	.	TRBJ1-2	TGTGCCAGCAGTGACCCAAGGACCCTTAACTATGGCTACACCTTC	CASSDPRTLNYGYTF
TRBV15	17	TRBD2	.	TRBJ2-1	TGTGCCACCAGCCATAGGCTAGCGGGGCTGCCCTACAATGAGCAGTTCTTC	CATSHRLAGLPYNEQFF
TRBV28	15	.	.	TRBJ1-5	TGTGCCAGCAGTCCCAGCTATGGAGGCAATCAGCCCCAGCATTTT	CASSPSYGGNQPQHF
TRBV19	15	.	.	TRBJ1-3	TGTGCCACACTTAGCAGAGGGAGAACTGGAAACACCATATATTTT	CATLSRGRTGNTIYF
TRBV29-1	16	TRBD2	once	TRBJ2-3	TGCAGCGTTGAAGGAAGGGCGGGAGGGCCTGGAGATACGCAGTATTTT	CSVEGRAGGPGDTQYF
TRBV6-5	15	.	.	TRBJ2-1	TGTGCCAGCACCACAAAGGGGACCTTTTACAATGAGCAGTTCTTC	CASTTKGTFYNEQFF
TRBV29-1	13	.	.	TRBJ2-6	TGCAGCCTCACGGGAACTGGGGCCAACGTCCTGACTTTC	CSLTGTGANVLTF
TRBV28	11	.	.	TRBJ1-2	TGTGCCAGCGGCAGAACCCAGGGCTACACCTTC	CASGRTQGYTF
TRBV11-2	11	.	.	TRBJ1-2	TGTGCCAGCAGCCTCGGCTATGGCTACACCTTC	CASSLGYGYTF
TRBV7-2	15	.	.	TRBJ1-2	TGTGCCAGCAGCTTGCCACCCGGGAGGGTATATGGCTACACCTTC	CASSLPPGRVYGYTF
TRBV5-1	13	.	.	TRBJ2-7	TGCGCCAGCACCCAACAGGGAACCTACGAGCAGTACTTC	CASTQQGTYEQYF
TRBV10-3	14	.	medium-sized	TRBJ2-1	TGTGCCATCAGTGAGGGACCGCGAGGCGATGAGCAGTTCTTC	CAISEGPRGDEQFF
TRBV6-6	17	TRBD2	.	TRBJ2-1	TGTGCCAGCAGTCCCGGGACTAGGGGGGCGGGGAGGAATGAGCAGTTCTTC	CASSPGTRGAGRNEQFF